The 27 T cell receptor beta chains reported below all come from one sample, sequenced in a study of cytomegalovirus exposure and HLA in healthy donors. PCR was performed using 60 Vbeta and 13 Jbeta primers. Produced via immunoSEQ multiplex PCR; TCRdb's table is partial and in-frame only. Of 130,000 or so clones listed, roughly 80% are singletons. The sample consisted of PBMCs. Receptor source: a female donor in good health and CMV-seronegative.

CDR3 amino acids: CASSEATGWSTDTQYF. The DNA of the CDR3 is TGTGCCAGCAGTGAAGCAACCGGGTGGAGCACAGATACGCAGTATTTT. This chain links TRBV6-1 with TRBJ2-3; D remains ambiguous. CDR1 is MNHNS and CDR2 is SASEGT in the germline V gene. The V and J ends lost 0 bases and 0 bases respectively, with 10 bases between them. The CDR3 has 16 amino acids.

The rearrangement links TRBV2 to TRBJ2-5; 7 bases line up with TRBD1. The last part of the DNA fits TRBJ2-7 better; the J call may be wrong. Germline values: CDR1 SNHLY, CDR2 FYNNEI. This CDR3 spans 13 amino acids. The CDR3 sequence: CASASDRFHEQYF. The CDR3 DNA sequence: TGTGCCAGCGCGTCGGACAGGTTTCACGAGCAGTACTTC.

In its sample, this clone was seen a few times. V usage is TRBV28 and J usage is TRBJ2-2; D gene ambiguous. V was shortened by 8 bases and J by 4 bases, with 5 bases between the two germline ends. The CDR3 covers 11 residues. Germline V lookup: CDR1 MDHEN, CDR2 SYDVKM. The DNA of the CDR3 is TGTGCCAGCTATCGCACCGGGGAGCTGTTTTTT. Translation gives CASYRTGELFF.

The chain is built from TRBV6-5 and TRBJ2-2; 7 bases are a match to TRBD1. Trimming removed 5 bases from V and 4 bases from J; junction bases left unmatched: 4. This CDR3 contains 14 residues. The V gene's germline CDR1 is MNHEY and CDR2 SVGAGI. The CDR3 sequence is CASSPDRATGELFF. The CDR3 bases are TGTGCCAGCAGTCCCGACAGGGCCACCGGGGAGCTGTTTTTT.

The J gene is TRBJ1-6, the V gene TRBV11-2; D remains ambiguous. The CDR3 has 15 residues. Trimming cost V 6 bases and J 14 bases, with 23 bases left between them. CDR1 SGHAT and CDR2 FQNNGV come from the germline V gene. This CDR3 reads CASRPGGRTVGALHF. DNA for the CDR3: TGTGCCAGCAGGCCTGGCGGGCGGACCGTAGGAGCCCTCCACTTT.

The CDR3, as DNA: TGTGCCACCAGCACTTTGGGACAGGGATATGGCTACACCTTC. Protein sequence: CATSTLGQGYGYTF. The chain employs TRBV15 and TRBJ1-2, with 9 bases lining up with TRBD1. The CDR3 contains 14 residues. CDR1 is LNHNV, CDR2 YYDKDF, per germline (reference sequence). V lost 4 bases and J lost 5; bases outside the gene matches: 5.

The CDR3 DNA reads as TGTGCCAGCAGCTCCCCGGGGGGTTGGGGTGAGCAGTTCTTC. This codes for CASSSPGGWGEQFF. The chain couples TRBV7-9 to TRBJ2-1; the match to TRBD2 covers 7 bases. The CDR3 consists of 14 residues. J gave up 9 bases and V 4 bases, and 9 bases lay outside the gene matches. Germline V gene data show CDR1 as SEHNR and CDR2 as FQNEAQ (reference sequence).

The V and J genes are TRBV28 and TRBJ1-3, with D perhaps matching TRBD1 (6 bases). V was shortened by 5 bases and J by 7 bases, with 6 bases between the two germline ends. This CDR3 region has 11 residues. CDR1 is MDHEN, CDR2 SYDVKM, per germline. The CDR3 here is CASSQGNTIYF. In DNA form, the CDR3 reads TGTGCCAGCAGTCAGGGGAACACCATATATTTT.

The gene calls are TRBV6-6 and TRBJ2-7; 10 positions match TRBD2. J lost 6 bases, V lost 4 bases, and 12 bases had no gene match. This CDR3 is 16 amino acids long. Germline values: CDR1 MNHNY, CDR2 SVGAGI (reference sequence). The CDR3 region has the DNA TGTGCCAGCAGTTCAACTAGCGGGATGGGTAAGGGCGAGCAGTACTTC. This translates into CASSSTSGMGKGEQYF.

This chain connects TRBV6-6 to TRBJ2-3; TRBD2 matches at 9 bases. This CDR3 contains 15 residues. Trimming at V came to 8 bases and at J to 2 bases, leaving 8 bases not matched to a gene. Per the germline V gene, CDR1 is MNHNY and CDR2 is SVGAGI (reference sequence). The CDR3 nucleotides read TGTGCCAGCCACATGACTAGCGGAATCACAGATACGCAGTATTTT. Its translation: CASHMTSGITDTQYF.

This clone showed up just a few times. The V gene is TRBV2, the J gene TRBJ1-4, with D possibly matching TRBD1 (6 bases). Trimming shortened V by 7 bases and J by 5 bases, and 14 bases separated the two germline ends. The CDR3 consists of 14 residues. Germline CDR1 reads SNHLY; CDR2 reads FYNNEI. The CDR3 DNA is TGTGCCAGCATGACGGACAGCCAAAATGAAAAACTGTTTTTT. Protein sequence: CASMTDSQNEKLFF.

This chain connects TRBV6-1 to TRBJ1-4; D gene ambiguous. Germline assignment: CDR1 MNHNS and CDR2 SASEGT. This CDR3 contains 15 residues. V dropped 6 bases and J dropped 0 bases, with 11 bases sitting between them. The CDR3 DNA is TGTGCCAGCAGCAAGCAATCCGCAACTAATGAAAAACTGTTTTTT. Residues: CASSKQSATNEKLFF.

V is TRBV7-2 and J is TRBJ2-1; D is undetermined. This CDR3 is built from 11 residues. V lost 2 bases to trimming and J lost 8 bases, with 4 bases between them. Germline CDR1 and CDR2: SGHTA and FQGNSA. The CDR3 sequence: CASSLIDEQFF. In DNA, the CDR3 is TGTGCCAGCAGCTTAATCGATGAGCAGTTCTTC.

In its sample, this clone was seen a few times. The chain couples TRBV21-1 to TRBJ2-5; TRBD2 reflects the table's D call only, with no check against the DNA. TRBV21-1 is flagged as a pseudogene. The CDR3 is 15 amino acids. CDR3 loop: CASSKVRGGQETQYF. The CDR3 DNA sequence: TGTGCCAGCAGCAAAGTAAGGGGGGGGCAAGAGACCCAGTACTTC.

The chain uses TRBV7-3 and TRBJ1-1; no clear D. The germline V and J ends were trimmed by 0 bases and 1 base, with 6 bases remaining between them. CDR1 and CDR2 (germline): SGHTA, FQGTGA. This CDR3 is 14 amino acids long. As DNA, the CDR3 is TGTGCCAGCAGCTTAACGGCCGAGAACACTGAAGCTTTCTTT. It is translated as CASSLTAENTEAFF.

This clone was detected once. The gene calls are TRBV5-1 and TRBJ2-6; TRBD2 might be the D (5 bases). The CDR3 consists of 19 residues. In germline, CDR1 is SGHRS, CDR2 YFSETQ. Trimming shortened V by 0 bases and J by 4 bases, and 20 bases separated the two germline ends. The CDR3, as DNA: TGCGCCAGCAGCTTGGACGGAGGAGACTTAGTTGGGGGGGCCAACGTCCTGACTTTC. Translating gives CASSLDGGDLVGGANVLTF.

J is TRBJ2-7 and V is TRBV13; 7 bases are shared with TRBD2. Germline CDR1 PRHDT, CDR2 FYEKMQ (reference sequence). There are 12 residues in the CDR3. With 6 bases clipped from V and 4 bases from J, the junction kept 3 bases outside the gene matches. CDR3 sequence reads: CASSWGGYEQYF. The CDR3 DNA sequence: TGTGCCAGCAGTTGGGGGGGGTACGAGCAGTACTTC.

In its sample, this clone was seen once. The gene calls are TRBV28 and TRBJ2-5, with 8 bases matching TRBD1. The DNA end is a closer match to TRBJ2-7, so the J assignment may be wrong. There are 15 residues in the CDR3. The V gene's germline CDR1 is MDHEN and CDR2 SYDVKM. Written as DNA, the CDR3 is TGTGCCAGCAGCTGGACAGGGTACGGTTCCTACGAGCAGTACTTC. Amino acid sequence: CASSWTGYGSYEQYF.

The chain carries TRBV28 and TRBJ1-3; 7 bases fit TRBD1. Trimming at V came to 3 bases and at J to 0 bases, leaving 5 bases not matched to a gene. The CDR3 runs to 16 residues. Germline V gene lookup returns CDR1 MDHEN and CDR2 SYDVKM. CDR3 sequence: CASSFTGTDSGNTIYF. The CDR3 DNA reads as TGTGCCAGCAGTTTCACCGGGACAGACTCTGGAAACACCATATATTTT.

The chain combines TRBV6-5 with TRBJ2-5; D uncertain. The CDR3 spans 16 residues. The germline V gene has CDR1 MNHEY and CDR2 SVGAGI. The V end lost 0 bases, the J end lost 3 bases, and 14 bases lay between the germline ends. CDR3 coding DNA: TGTGCCAGCAGTTACTCTGGCGGCCCCAAGGAAGAGACCCAGTACTTC. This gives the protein CASSYSGGPKEETQYF.

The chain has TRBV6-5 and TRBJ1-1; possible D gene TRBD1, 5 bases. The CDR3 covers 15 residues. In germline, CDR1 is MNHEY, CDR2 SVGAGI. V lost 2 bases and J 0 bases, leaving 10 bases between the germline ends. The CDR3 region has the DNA TGTGCCAGCAGTTACAGGGCAGGGATGAACACTGAAGCTTTCTTT. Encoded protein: CASSYRAGMNTEAFF.

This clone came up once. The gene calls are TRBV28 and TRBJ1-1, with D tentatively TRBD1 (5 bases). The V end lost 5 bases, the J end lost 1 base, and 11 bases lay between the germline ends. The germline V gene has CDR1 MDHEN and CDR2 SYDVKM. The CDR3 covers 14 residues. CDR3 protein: CASSPQGGNTEAFF. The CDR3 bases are TGTGCCAGCAGTCCCCAGGGCGGGAACACTGAAGCTTTCTTT.

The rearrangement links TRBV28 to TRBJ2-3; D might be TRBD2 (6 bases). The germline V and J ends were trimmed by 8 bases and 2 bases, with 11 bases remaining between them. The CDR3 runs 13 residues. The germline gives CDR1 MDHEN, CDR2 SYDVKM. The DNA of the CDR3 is TGTGCCAGCGGAAGGGACTCCACAGATACGCAGTATTTT. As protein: CASGRDSTDTQYF.

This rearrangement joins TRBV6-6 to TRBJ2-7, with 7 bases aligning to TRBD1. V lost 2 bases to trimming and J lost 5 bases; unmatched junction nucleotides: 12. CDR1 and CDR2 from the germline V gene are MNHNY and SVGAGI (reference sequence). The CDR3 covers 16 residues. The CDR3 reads CASSYPTGTANHEQYF. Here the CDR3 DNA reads TGTGCCAGCAGTTACCCCACCGGGACAGCGAATCACGAGCAGTACTTC.

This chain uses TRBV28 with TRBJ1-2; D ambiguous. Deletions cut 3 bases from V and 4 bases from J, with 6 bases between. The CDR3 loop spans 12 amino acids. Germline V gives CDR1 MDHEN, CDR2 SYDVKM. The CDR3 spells CASSLDSYGYTF. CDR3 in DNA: TGTGCCAGCAGTTTGGACTCCTATGGCTACACCTTC.

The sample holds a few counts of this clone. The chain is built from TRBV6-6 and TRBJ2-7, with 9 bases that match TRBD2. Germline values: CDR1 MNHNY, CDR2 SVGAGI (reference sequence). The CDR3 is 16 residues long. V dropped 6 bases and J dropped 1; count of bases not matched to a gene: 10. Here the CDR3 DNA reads TGTGCCAGCAGCACCGGACTAGCGCATATATCCTACGAGCAGTACTTC. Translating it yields CASSTGLAHISYEQYF.

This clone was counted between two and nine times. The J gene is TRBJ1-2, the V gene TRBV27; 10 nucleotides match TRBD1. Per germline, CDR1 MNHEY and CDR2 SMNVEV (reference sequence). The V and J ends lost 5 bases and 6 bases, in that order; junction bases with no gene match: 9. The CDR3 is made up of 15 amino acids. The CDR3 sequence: CASSPYRDRGDGYTF. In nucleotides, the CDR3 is TGTGCCAGCAGTCCGTACAGGGACAGGGGAGATGGCTACACCTTC.